The present T cell receptor (beta chain) was sequenced within a study of CD8+CD57+ T cells in acquired aplastic anemia. The TCR beta profiling, which covered VDJ combination and CDR3 sequence, was carried out using genomic DNA as the template. One entry per CDR3 protein results from TCRdb running MiXCR on the reads. Of some 120,000 distinct CDR3 sequences in the sample, 48% are singletons; the top ten hold 2% to 3%. This clonotype was counted ten times or more. This CDR3 has 13 amino acids. V was clipped by 1 base and J by 8 bases, with 8 bases between them. Germline V CDR1 and CDR2: WNHNN, SYGVQD (reference sequence).

The sequence was collected from a human donor in good health, serving as a control. The sequencing input was sorted CD4+, CD8+, or CD8+CD57+ T cells (not recorded which) from PBMCs. The chain carries TRBV10-1 and TRBJ1-4; D unresolved. The CDR3 region is CASSEWGGEKLFF. The CDR3 DNA reads as TGCGCCAGCAGTGAGTGGGGAGGGGAAAAACTGTTTTTT.